The 16 T cell receptor beta chains in this list originate from one sample, sequenced in a study of human thymus T cells. The data were produced by immunoSEQ multiplex PCR, yet TCRdb's version contains in-frame clones alone and is incomplete. The repertoire holds about 46,000 clones, with approximately 95% as singletons. Sequenced input: blood. All receptors derive from a girl in the first two years of life with a congenital heart defect but otherwise immunologically healthy.

V and J are TRBV7-9 and TRBJ2-5; D may be TRBD2 (5 bases). The V end lost 3 bases, the J end lost 4 bases, and 6 bases lay between the germline ends. The CDR3 is 12 amino acids. Germline V CDR1 and CDR2: SEHNR, FQNEAQ (reference sequence). This CDR3 is CASSLGRETQYF. In DNA, the CDR3 is TGTGCCAGCAGCTTGGGGAGAGAGACCCAGTACTTC.

V gene TRBV5-1 combines with J gene TRBJ2-1, with a weak D call TRBD2 (5 bases). In germline, CDR1 is SGHRS, CDR2 YFSETQ. The CDR3 has 15 amino acids. V lost 2 bases and J 8 bases, leaving 17 bases between the germline ends. CDR3 nucleotide sequence: TGCGCCAGCAGCTTTCTAGCCCAGGCTTTGGATGAGCAGTTCTTC. Its protein product is CASSFLAQALDEQFF.

This chain joins TRBV29-1 and TRBJ2-2, with D perhaps TRBD1 (6 bases). V gave up 4 bases and J gave up 3 bases, with 12 bases separating them. The CDR3 contains 14 residues. From germline, CDR1 is SQVTM and CDR2 ANQGSEA. DNA for the CDR3: TGCAGCGTTGCCTCCCGACAGGACACCGGGGAGCTGTTTTTT. Protein product: CSVASRQDTGELFF.

This clone was seen a single time. The V gene is TRBV16, the J gene TRBJ2-3; TRBD2 agrees at 12 bases. Germline lookup yields CDR1 KGHSY and CDR2 FQNENV. The CDR3 is 18 residues long. With 1 base clipped from V and 6 bases from J, the junction kept 11 bases outside the gene matches. The CDR3: CASSQFTPGTSGSDTQYF. CDR3 coding DNA: TGTGCCAGCAGCCAATTTACTCCCGGGACTAGCGGGTCTGATACGCAGTATTTT.

The gene calls are TRBV7-9 and TRBJ2-2; TRBD2 agrees at 7 bases. The CDR3 spans 13 residues. V shed 11 bases, J shed 4 bases, and the junction held 7 bases outside the gene matches. CDR1 SEHNR and CDR2 FQNEAQ come from the germline V gene (reference sequence). Here the CDR3 reads CAGKTSPTGELFF. The CDR3 coding sequence is TGTGCCGGGAAGACTAGCCCCACCGGGGAGCTGTTTTTT.

The chain recombines TRBV7-2 with TRBJ2-3; perhaps TRBD2 as D (6 bases). From germline, CDR1 is SGHTA and CDR2 FQGNSA. This CDR3 is built from 14 residues. Trimming removed 4 bases from V and 8 bases from J, with 16 bases in between. The CDR3, as DNA: TGTGCCAGCAGCTCGTATAGCGGCGGAAGTACGCAGTATTTT. Translated: CASSSYSGGSTQYF.

V is TRBV7-9 and J is TRBJ2-1; D ambiguous. The CDR3 has 12 residues. Trimming left V 1 base short and J 5 bases short, with 3 bases between. In germline, CDR1 is SEHNR, CDR2 FQNEAQ (reference sequence). The DNA of the CDR3 is TGTGCCAGCAGCTTAGGGCACAATGAGCAGTTCTTC. Translated, it gives CASSLGHNEQFF.

The rearrangement uses TRBV28 and TRBJ2-7; 7 nucleotides align to TRBD1. The CDR3 loop spans 14 amino acids. In germline, CDR1 is MDHEN, CDR2 SYDVKM. J gave up 2 bases and V 3 bases, and 4 bases lay outside the gene matches. The CDR3 nucleotides are TGTGCCAGCAGTTTGGGGACAGTAGCCTACGAGCAGTACTTC. Protein sequence: CASSLGTVAYEQYF.

The CDR3 DNA reads as TGTGCCAGCAGTTCGGCCCTACAGGGTAGAAACTATGGCTACACCTTC. Amino acid sequence: CASSSALQGRNYGYTF. This chain connects TRBV27 to TRBJ1-2; maybe TRBD1 (6 bases). Looked up from germline, CDR1 is MNHEY and CDR2 is SMNVEV (reference sequence). The CDR3 is 16 residues long. The V end lost 4 bases, the J end lost 2 bases, and 17 bases lay between the germline ends.

The chain couples TRBV27 to TRBJ2-1, with D unclear. The CDR3 totals 13 residues. The V gene's germline CDR1 is MNHEY and CDR2 SMNVEV (reference sequence). V was shortened by 7 bases and J by 0 bases, with 7 bases between the two germline ends. CDR3 region: CASMPSSYNEQFF. The CDR3, as DNA: TGTGCCAGCATGCCTAGCTCCTACAATGAGCAGTTCTTC.

This clone showed up just once. The rearrangement links TRBV10-3 to TRBJ1-1; 7 nucleotides align to TRBD1. CDR3 length equals 14 residues. J lost 1 base, V lost 6 bases, and 5 bases had no gene match. Per the germline V gene, CDR1 is ENHRY and CDR2 is SYGVKD. The CDR3 reads CAIRTQGTNTEAFF. The CDR3 DNA is TGTGCCATCAGGACACAGGGGACGAACACTGAAGCTTTCTTT.

The CDR3 protein is CATSRYNEQFF. The DNA of the CDR3 is TGTGCCACCAGCAGATACAATGAGCAGTTCTTC. The chain links TRBV15 to TRBJ2-1; D is uncertain. Germline CDR1 LNHNV, CDR2 YYDKDF (reference sequence). Trimming cost V 2 bases and J 4 bases, with 0 bases left between them. This CDR3 is built from 11 residues.

The chain couples TRBV7-2 to TRBJ1-1, with D unclear. Trimming left V 5 bases short and J 0 bases short, with 10 bases between. CDR1 is SGHTA and CDR2 is FQGNSA in the germline V gene. The CDR3 covers 14 residues. CDR3 sequence: CASSAQPLNTEAFF. The CDR3 coding sequence is TGTGCCAGCAGCGCACAGCCGCTGAACACTGAAGCTTTCTTT.

The chain is built from TRBV30 and TRBJ2-1; no firm D call. Deletions cut 4 bases from V and 5 bases from J, with 6 bases between. This CDR3 is 11 amino acids long. CDR1 GTSNPN and CDR2 SVGIG come from the germline V gene (reference sequence). This chain's CDR3 is CAWNRDNEQFF. The CDR3 DNA follows: TGTGCCTGGAATAGGGACAATGAGCAGTTCTTC.

The gene calls are TRBV28 and TRBJ1-2, with D unresolved. Trimming shortened V by 1 base and J by 6 bases, and 15 bases separated the two germline ends. From germline, CDR1 is MDHEN and CDR2 SYDVKM. The length of the CDR3 is 15 residues. Written as DNA, the CDR3 is TGTGCCAGCAGTTTATATAGTCAAGGGATAGATGGCTACACCTTC. It translates to CASSLYSQGIDGYTF.

This chain connects TRBV7-2 to TRBJ2-1; 7 nucleotides agree with TRBD2. The CDR3 runs 16 residues. J gave up 0 bases and V 5 bases, and 7 bases lay outside the gene matches. Germline V gene lookup returns CDR1 SGHTA and CDR2 FQGNSA. The CDR3, as DNA: TGTGCCAGCAGCCCTTGGGGCGGGAGCTCCTACAATGAGCAGTTCTTC. It codes for CASSPWGGSSYNEQFF.